This TCR beta chain was recorded in a study of T cells after yellow fever vaccination. Study results and caveats: The secondary response showed a weaker magnitude and a faster peak, day 5 versus 15. Contaminating bulk clonotypes could be abundant in FACS-sorted repertoires.

Concerning this clonotype: Its specificity is not known.

The CDR3 is made up of 11 amino acids. Germline V gene lookup returns CDR1 SGDLS and CDR2 YYNGEE. V gave up 1 base and J gave up 5 bases, with 4 bases separating them. Each CDR3 protein is one row after TCRdb ran MiXCR on the 5' RACE reads. The sample contains just under 600,000 distinct CDR3 sequences, roughly 14% of which appear only once. This receptor was obtained from a man in his thirties or forties who received the YFV17D yellow fever vaccine. This chain joins TRBV9 and TRBJ2-7; no reliable D call. The input for sequencing was PBMCs, taken on the day of the yellow fever booster vaccination. The CDR3 DNA sequence: TGTGCCAGCAGCGTAAGTGACGAGCAGTACTTC. Translated, it gives CASSVSDEQYF.